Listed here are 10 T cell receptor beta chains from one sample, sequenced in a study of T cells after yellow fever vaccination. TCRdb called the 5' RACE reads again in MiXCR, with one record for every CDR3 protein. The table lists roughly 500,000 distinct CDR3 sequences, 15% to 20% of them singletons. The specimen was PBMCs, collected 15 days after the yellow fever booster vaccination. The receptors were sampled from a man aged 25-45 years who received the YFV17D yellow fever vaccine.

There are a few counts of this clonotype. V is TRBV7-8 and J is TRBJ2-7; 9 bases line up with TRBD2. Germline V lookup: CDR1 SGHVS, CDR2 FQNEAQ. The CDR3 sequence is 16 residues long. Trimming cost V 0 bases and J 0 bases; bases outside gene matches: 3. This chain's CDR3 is CASSLAASGISYEQYF. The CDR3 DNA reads TGTGCCAGCAGCTTAGCGGCTAGCGGGATCTCCTACGAGCAGTACTTC.

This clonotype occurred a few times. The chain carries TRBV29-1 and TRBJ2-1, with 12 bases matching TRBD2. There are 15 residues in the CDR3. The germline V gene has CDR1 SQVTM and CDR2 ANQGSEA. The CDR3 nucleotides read TGCAGTCACACTCAAGGGCTAGCGGGAGGGAATGAGCAGTTCTTC. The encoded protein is CSHTQGLAGGNEQFF.

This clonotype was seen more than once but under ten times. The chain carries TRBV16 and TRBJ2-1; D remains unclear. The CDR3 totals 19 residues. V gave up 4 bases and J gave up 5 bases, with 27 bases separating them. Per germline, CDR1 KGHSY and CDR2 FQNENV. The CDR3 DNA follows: TGTGCCAGCAGCCTTCTTTTAACCATTGGGTCTTCTACTAACAATGAGCAGTTCTTC. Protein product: CASSLLLTIGSSTNNEQFF.

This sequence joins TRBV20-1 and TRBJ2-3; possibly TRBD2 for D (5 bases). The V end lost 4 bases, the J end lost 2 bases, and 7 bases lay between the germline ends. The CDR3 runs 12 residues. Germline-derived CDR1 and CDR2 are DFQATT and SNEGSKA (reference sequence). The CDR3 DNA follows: TGCAGTGCTACCGGGATCACAGATACGCAGTATTTT. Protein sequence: CSATGITDTQYF.

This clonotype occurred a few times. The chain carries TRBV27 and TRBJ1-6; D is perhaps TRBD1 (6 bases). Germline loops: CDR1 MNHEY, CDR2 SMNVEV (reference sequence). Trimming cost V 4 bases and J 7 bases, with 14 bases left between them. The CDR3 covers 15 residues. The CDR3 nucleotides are TGTGCCAGCAGTTCCAGTGGGGGGCACAATTCACCCCTCCACTTT. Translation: CASSSSGGHNSPLHF.

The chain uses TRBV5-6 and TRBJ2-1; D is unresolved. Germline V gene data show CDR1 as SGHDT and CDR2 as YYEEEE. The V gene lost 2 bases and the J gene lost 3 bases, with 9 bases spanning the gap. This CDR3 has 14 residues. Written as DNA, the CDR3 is TGTGCCAGCAGCTTATGGGATCGCTACAATGAGCAGTTCTTC. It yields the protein CASSLWDRYNEQFF. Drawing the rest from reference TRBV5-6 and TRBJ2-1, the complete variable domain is DAGVTQSPTHLIKTRGQQVTLRCSPKSGHDTVSWYQQALGQGPQFIFQYYEEEERQRGNFPDRFSGHQFPNYSSELNVNALLLGDSALYLCASSLWDRYNEQFFGPGTRLTVL.

CDR3 nucleotides: TGTGCCAGCAAAAATAGCGGGAGAGGAGATACGCAGTATTTT. This gives the protein CASKNSGRGDTQYF. The genes are TRBV7-2 and TRBJ2-3; 9 positions match TRBD2. Germline trimming cut 7 bases from V and 5 bases from J; bases unmatched to any gene: 7. Looked up from germline, CDR1 is SGHTA and CDR2 is FQGNSA. There are 14 residues in the CDR3.

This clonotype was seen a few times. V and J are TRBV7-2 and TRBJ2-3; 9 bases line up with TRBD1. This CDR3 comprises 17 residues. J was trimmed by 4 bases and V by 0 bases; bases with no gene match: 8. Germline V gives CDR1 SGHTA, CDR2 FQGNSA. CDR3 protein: CASSLAYLTGGADTQYF. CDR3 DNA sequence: TGTGCCAGCAGCTTAGCTTATCTGACAGGGGGTGCAGATACGCAGTATTTT.

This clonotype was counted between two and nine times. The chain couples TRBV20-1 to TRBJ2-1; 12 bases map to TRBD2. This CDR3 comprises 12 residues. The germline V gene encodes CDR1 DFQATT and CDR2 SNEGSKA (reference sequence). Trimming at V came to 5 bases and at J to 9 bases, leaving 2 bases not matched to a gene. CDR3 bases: TGCAGTGCTCTGGGACTAGCGGGTGAGCAGTTCTTC. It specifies CSALGLAGEQFF.

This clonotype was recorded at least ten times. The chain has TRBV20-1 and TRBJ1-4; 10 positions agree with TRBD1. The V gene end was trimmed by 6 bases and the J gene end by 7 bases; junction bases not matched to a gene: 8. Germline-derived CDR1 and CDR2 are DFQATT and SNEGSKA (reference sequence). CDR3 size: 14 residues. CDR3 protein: CSALPGQGREKLFF. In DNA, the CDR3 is TGCAGTGCGCTGCCGGGACAGGGGCGTGAAAAACTGTTTTTT.